This entry features one TCR beta chain sequence. No antigen is known for it. One end of the junction fails to match germline, which may point to a read error. Germline V gives CDR1 LGHNT, CDR2 FRNRAP. The CDR3 contains 15 residues. This entry comes from a study of cytomegalovirus exposure and HLA in healthy donors. For the study at large: Among approximately 400 genotyped donors, 65% to 90% fell in the Caucasian-associated ancestry cluster.

General study points: Later on, a genetic analysis was performed. It linked a missense variant in DCLRE1C with V- and J-gene trimming of TCR beta. More clonal expansion characterized HLA-associated TCR beta chains than equally common others in a later analysis.

Primers included in the PCR were 60 Vbeta and 13 Jbeta primers. The protocol was immunoSEQ multiplex PCR, while the TCRdb copy is restricted to in-frame clones and leaves out a portion. Of tens of thousands of clones listed, around three quarters are singletons. The sequencing sample was made of PBMCs. The sequence derives from a woman aged 40 to 55 in good health and CMV-seronegative. J is TRBJ2-7 and V is TRBV12-5, with D maybe TRBD1 (6 bases). Here the CDR3 DNA reads TGTGCTAGTGGTTTGGCCGCCTCCGGGACACTCCTTTCCGACTTC. It encodes CASGLAASGTLLSDF.